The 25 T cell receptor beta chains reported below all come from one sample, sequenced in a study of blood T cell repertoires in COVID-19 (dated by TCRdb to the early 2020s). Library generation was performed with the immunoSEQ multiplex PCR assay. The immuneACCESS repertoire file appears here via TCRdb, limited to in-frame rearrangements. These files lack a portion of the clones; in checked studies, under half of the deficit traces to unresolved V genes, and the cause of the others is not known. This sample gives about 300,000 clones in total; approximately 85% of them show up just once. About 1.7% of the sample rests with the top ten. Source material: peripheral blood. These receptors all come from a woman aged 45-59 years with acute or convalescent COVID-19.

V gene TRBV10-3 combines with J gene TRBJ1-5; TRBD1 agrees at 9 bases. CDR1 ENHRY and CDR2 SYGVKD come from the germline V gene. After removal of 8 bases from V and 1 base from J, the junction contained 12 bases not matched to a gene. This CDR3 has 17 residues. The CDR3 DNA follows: TGTGCCATCCTCCCCCGGGGACAGGGTCAAAGCAATCAGCCCCAGCATTTT. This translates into CAILPRGQGQSNQPQHF.

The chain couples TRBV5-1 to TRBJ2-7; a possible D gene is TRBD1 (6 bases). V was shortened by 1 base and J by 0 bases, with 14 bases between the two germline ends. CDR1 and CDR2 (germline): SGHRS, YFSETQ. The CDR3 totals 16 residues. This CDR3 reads CASSLRQAASSYEQYF. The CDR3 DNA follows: TGCGCCAGCAGCTTGAGACAGGCCGCTAGCTCCTACGAGCAGTACTTC.

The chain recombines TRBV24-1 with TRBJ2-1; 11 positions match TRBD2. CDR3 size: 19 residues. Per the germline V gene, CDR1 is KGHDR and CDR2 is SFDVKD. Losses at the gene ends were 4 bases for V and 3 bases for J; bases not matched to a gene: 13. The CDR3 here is CATSDTTSGVLPLYNEQFF. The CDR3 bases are TGTGCCACCAGTGACACGACTAGCGGGGTCCTCCCTCTCTACAATGAGCAGTTCTTC.

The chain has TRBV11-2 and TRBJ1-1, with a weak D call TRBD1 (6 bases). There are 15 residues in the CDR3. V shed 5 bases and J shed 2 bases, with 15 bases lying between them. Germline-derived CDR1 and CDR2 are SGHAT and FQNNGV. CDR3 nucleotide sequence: TGTGCCAGCAGCCCTCGGGGGGGGCTTAACACTGAAGCTTTCTTT. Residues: CASSPRGGLNTEAFF.

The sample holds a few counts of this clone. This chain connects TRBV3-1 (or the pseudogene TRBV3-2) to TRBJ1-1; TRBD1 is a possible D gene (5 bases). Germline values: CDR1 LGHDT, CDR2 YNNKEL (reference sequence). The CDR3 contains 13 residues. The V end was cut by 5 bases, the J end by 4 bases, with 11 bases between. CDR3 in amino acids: CASSVGQGTEAFF. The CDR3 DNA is TGTGCCAGCAGCGTTGGGCAGGGCACTGAAGCTTTCTTT.

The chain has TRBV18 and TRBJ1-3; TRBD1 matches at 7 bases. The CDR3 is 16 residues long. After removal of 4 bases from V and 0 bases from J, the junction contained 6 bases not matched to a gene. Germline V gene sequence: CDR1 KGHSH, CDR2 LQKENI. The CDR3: CASSLSQGNSGNTIYF. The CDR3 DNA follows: TGTGCCAGCTCACTCTCACAGGGGAACTCTGGAAACACCATATATTTT.

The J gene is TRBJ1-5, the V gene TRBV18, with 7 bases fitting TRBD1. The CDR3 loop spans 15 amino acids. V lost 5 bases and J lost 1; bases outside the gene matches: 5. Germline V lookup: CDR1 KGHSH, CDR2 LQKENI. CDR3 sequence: CASSTTTGSNQPQHF. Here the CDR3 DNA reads TGTGCCAGCTCAACAACGACAGGGAGCAATCAGCCCCAGCATTTT. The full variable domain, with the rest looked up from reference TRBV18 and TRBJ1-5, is NAGVMQNPRHLVRRRGQEARLRCSPMKGHSHVYWYRQLPEEGLKFMVYLQKENIIDESGMPKERFSAEFPKEGPSILRIQQVVRGDSAAYFCASSTTTGSNQPQHFGDGTRLSIL.

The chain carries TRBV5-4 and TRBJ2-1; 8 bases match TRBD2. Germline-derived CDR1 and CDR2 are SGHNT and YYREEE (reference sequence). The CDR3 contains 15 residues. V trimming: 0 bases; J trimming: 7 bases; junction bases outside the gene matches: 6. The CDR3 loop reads CASSLDPGGWNEQFF. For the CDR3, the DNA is TGTGCCAGCAGCTTGGACCCGGGGGGGTGGAATGAGCAGTTCTTC.

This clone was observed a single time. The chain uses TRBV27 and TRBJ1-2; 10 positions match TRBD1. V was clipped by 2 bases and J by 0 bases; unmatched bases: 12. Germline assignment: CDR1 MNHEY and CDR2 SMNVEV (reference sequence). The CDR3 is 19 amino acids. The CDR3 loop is CASSLGAGTGALANYGYTF. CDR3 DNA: TGTGCCAGCAGTTTAGGGGCCGGGACAGGGGCGTTAGCTAACTATGGCTACACCTTC.

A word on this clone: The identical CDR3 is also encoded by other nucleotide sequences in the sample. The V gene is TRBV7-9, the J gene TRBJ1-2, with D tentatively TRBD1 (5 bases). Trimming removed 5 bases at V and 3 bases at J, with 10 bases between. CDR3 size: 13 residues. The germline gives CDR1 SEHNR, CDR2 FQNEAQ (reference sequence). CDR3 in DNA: TGTGCCAGCAGCCTCGGGACTGACTATGGCTACACCTTC. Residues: CASSLGTDYGYTF.

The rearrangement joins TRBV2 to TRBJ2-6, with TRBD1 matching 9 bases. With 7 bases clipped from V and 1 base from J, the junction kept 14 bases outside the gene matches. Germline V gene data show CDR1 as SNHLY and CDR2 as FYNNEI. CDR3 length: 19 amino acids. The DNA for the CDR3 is TGTGCCAGCAAAAGAACTGGGGACAGGGACGAGTCTGGGGCCAACGTCCTGACTTTC. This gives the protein CASKRTGDRDESGANVLTF.

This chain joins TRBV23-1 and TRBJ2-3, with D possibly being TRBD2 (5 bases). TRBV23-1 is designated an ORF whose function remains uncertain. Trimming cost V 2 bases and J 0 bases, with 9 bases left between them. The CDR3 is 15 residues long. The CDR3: CASSQPRASTDTQYF. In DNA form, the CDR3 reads TGCGCCAGCAGTCAACCGAGGGCTAGCACAGATACGCAGTATTTT.

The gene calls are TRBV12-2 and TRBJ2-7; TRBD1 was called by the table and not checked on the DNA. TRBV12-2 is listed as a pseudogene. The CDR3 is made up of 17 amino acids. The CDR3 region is CASRLGFRDRGSYEQYF. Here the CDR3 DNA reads TGTGCAAGTCGTTTGGGGTTCCGGGACAGGGGGTCCTACGAGCAGTACTTC.

CDR3 sequence (DNA): TGTGCCAGCTTACGGGCACGGGAGAACACTGAAGCTTTCTTT. Its translation is CASLRARENTEAFF. This chain connects TRBV18 to TRBJ1-1; D is uncertain. CDR1 is KGHSH and CDR2 is LQKENI in the germline V gene. Between the trimmed V and J ends, which lost 7 bases and 1 base, there was a span of 13 bases. The CDR3 covers 14 residues.

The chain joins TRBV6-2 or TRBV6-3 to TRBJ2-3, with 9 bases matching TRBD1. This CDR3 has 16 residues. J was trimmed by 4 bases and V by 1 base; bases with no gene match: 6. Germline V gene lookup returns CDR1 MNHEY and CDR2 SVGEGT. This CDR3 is CASSYYGTGQPDTQYF. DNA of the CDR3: TGTGCCAGCAGTTACTATGGGACAGGGCAACCAGATACGCAGTATTTT.

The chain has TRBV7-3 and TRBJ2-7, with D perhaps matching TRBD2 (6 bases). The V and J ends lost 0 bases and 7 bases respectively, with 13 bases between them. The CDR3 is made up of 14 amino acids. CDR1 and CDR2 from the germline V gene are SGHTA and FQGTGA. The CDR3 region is CASSLTGGSREQYF. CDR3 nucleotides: TGTGCCAGCAGCTTAACGGGAGGTAGCAGGGAGCAGTACTTC.

CDR3 in amino acids: CAWSTSGSYNEQFF. The CDR3 DNA reads TGTGCCTGGAGTACTAGCGGCTCCTACAATGAGCAGTTCTTC. The J gene is TRBJ2-1, the V gene TRBV30, with TRBD2 identical over 8 bases. Germline V gene data show CDR1 as GTSNPN and CDR2 as SVGIG (reference sequence). V lost 2 bases, J lost 0 bases, and 0 bases stayed unmatched. There are 14 residues in the CDR3. Supplemented by reference TRBV30 and TRBJ2-1, the full variable domain reads SQTIHQWPATLVQPVGSPLSLECTVEGTSNPNLYWYRQAAGRGLQLLFYSVGIGQISSEVPQNLSASRPQDRQFILSSKKLLLSDSGFYLCAWSTSGSYNEQFFGPGTRLTVL.

The CDR3 region has the DNA TGTGCCAGCAGCTTAAGGACTAGGGCAGGCTACGAGCAGTACTTC. Protein: CASSLRTRAGYEQYF. The chain joins TRBV7-9 to TRBJ2-7, with 7 positions matching TRBD2. This CDR3 is 15 amino acids long. With V trimmed by 2 bases and J by 3 bases, 7 bases remained unmatched. Germline V gene sequence: CDR1 SEHNR, CDR2 FQNEAQ (reference sequence).

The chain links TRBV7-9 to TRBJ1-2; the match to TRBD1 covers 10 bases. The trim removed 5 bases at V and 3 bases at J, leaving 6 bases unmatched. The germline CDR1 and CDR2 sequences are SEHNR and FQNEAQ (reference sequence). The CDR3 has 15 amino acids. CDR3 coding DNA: TGTGCCAGCAGCGCAGACAGGGGGCGTGACTATGGCTACACCTTC. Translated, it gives CASSADRGRDYGYTF. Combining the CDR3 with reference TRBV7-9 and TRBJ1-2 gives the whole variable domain DTGVSQNPRHKITKRGQNVTFRCDPISEHNRLYWYRQTLGQGPEFLTYFQNEAQLEKSRLLSDRFSAERPKGSFSTLEIQRTEQGDSAMYLCASSADRGRDYGYTFGSGTRLTVV.

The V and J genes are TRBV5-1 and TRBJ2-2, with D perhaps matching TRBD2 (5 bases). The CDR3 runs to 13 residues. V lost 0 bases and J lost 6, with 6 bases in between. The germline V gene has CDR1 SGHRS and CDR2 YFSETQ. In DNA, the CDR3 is TGCGCCAGCAGCTTGGGACTATCCGGGGAGCTGTTTTTT. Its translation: CASSLGLSGELFF.

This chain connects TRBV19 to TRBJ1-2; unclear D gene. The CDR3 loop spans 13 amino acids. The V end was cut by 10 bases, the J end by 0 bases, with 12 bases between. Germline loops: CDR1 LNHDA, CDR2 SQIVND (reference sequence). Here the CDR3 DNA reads TGTGCCACCAGCAGCGTTACTAACTATGGCTACACCTTC. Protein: CATSSVTNYGYTF.

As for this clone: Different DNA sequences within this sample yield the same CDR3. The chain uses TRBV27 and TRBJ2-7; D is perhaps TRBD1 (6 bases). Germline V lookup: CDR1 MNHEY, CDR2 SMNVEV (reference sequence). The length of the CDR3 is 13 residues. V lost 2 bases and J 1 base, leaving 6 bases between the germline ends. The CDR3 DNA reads TGTGCCAGCAGTTTAAGGGGGTCCTACGAGCAGTACTTC. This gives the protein CASSLRGSYEQYF.

The DNA for the CDR3 is TGTGCCAGCAGTCCAGGACTAGCGGGAGTCTCAGATACGCAGTATTTT. It translates to CASSPGLAGVSDTQYF. The chain couples TRBV6-6 to TRBJ2-3, with TRBD2 matching 13 bases. In germline, CDR1 is MNHNY, CDR2 SVGAGI (reference sequence). The CDR3 extends over 16 amino acids. The V gene end was trimmed by 5 bases and the J gene end by 4 bases; junction bases not matched to a gene: 6.

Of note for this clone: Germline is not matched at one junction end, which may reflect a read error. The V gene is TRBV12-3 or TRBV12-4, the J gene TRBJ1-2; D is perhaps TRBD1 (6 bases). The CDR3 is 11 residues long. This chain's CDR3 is CASRPEGVTVF. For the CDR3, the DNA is TGTGCCAGCAGACCAGAGGGGGTGACAGTCTTC.

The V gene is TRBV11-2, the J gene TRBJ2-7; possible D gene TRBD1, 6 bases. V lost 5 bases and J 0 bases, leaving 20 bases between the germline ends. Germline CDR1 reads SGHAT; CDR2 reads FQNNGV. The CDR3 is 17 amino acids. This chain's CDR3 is CASSNTGLGASSYEQYF. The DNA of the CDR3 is TGTGCCAGCAGCAACACGGGTTTGGGGGCGAGCTCCTACGAGCAGTACTTC.